These 30 T cell receptor beta chains were sequenced from one sample in a study of T cell repertoires in cytomegalovirus infection. MiXCR, run by TCRdb on the reads, gives a single entry per CDR3 protein. The sample lists about 530,000 distinct CDR3 sequences; approximately 26% were seen once. The sequencing input was PBMCs. The receptors derive from a human donor in good health (CMV status not recorded). Some clones in this sample may be carry-over from other donors' samples.

V is TRBV12-3 or TRBV12-4 and J is TRBJ1-3; D remains ambiguous. CDR3 size: 13 residues. V was cut by 5 bases and J by 4 bases, with 9 bases left in between. CDR3 protein: CASSVSGGNTIYF. The CDR3 DNA sequence: TGTGCCAGCAGTGTCTCCGGGGGAAACACCATATATTTT.

This clonotype was counted at least ten times. The chain uses TRBV27 and TRBJ2-2, with 10 nucleotides matching TRBD2. This CDR3 has 15 amino acids. Looked up from germline, CDR1 is MNHEY and CDR2 is SMNVEV (reference sequence). J lost 7 bases, V lost 3 bases, and 5 bases had no gene match. The CDR3 sequence is CASSLGLAGVGELFF. CDR3 nucleotide sequence: TGTGCCAGCAGTTTGGGGCTAGCGGGAGTCGGGGAGCTGTTTTTT.

This clonotype was detected many times. This sequence joins TRBV28 and TRBJ1-1; D is uncertain. This CDR3 is built from 12 residues. Trimming shortened V by 6 bases and J by 5 bases, and 10 bases separated the two germline ends. Germline V CDR1 and CDR2: MDHEN, SYDVKM. The CDR3 protein is CASSFRGTEAFF. The CDR3, as DNA: TGTGCCAGCAGCTTTAGAGGTACTGAAGCTTTCTTT.

The chain is built from TRBV23-1 and TRBJ2-5; TRBD1 matches 8 bases. TRBV23-1 is recorded as an ORF, its role being uncertain. The CDR3 is 15 residues long. V shed 2 bases, J shed 3 bases, and the junction held 5 bases outside the gene matches. The CDR3 is CASSQGRGREETQYF. DNA for the CDR3: TGCGCCAGCAGTCAAGGCAGGGGGCGCGAAGAGACCCAGTACTTC.

The chain employs TRBV5-6 and TRBJ2-1; D unresolved. The CDR3 has 17 amino acids. V lost 4 bases, J lost 5 bases, and 22 bases lay in between. CDR1 is SGHDT and CDR2 is YYEEEE in the germline V gene. The CDR3 bases are TGTGCCAGCAGCCCAGGTCGTCGCCAAACCTTAAACAATGAGCAGTTCTTC. Translated: CASSPGRRQTLNNEQFF. Looking up the rest from reference TRBV5-6 and TRBJ2-1 gives the full variable domain: DAGVTQSPTHLIKTRGQQVTLRCSPKSGHDTVSWYQQALGQGPQFIFQYYEEEERQRGNFPDRFSGHQFPNYSSELNVNALLLGDSALYLCASSPGRRQTLNNEQFFGPGTRLTVL.

This clonotype turned up a few times. This sequence joins TRBV19 and TRBJ1-2, with D maybe TRBD1 (5 bases). V lost 6 bases and J 4 bases, leaving 18 bases between the germline ends. CDR3 length equals 15 residues. The germline CDR1 and CDR2 sequences are LNHDA and SQIVND (reference sequence). CDR3 region: CASSSGTLAGYGYTF. The CDR3 DNA sequence: TGTGCCAGTAGCTCCGGGACCCTCGCGGGCTATGGCTACACCTTC.

There are a few counts of this clonotype. The rearrangement joins TRBV7-9 to TRBJ2-1; D is perhaps TRBD2 (5 bases). V was cut by 3 bases and J by 8 bases, with 14 bases left in between. Germline CDR1 SEHNR, CDR2 FQNEAQ (reference sequence). This CDR3 has 14 residues. This CDR3 is CASSFSLAQDEQFF. DNA of the CDR3: TGTGCCAGCAGCTTTTCCCTAGCTCAGGATGAGCAGTTCTTC.

The chain is built from TRBV29-1 and TRBJ2-1; D is unresolved. The CDR3 totals 10 residues. Per the germline V gene, CDR1 is SQVTM and CDR2 is ANQGSEA. V lost 4 bases to trimming and J lost 9 bases, with 7 bases between them. CDR3 region: CSVALREQFF. As DNA, the CDR3 is TGCAGCGTTGCCCTTCGTGAGCAGTTCTTC.

The V call is TRBV4-3, the J call TRBJ1-2; a weak D match, TRBD1 (5 bases). Germline V gene lookup returns CDR1 LGHNA and CDR2 YSLEER. The CDR3 length is 15 residues. V was shortened by 0 bases and J by 2 bases, with 10 bases between the two germline ends. In DNA form, the CDR3 reads TGCGCCAGCAGCCAAGATCAACCAGGGAACTATGGCTACACCTTC. Translated: CASSQDQPGNYGYTF.

The rearrangement links TRBV28 to TRBJ2-1; 9 nucleotides agree with TRBD2. The CDR3 is made up of 17 amino acids. J lost 4 bases, V lost 4 bases, and 11 bases had no gene match. In germline, CDR1 is MDHEN, CDR2 SYDVKM. CDR3 sequence: CASSSQPRLAVYNEQFF. CDR3 in DNA: TGTGCCAGCAGTTCCCAGCCCCGACTAGCGGTATACAATGAGCAGTTCTTC.

The genes are TRBV6-1 and TRBJ2-1; D is unclear. Germline V gene lookup returns CDR1 MNHNS and CDR2 SASEGT. This CDR3 spans 11 amino acids. V was pared by 3 bases and J by 7 bases, with 4 bases between. In nucleotides, the CDR3 is TGTGCCAGCAGTGAGGAGAATGAGCAGTTCTTC. This encodes CASSEENEQFF.

The chain recombines TRBV4-3 with TRBJ2-7; 8 bases fit TRBD2. The CDR3 extends over 15 amino acids. CDR1 is LGHNA, CDR2 YSLEER, per germline. V lost 1 base to trimming and J lost 6 bases; unmatched junction nucleotides: 8. The CDR3 loop is CASSQAHQRETEQYF. In nucleotides, the CDR3 is TGCGCCAGCAGCCAAGCCCACCAGCGGGAGACCGAGCAGTACTTC.

CDR3 protein: CASSAQDGDTDTQYF. The CDR3, as DNA: TGTGCCAGCAGCGCTCAGGACGGAGACACAGATACGCAGTATTTT. V gene TRBV7-9 combines with J gene TRBJ2-3; D gene uncertain. From germline, CDR1 is SEHNR and CDR2 FQNEAQ (reference sequence). The CDR3 covers 15 residues. V was clipped by 5 bases and J by 2 bases, with 14 bases between them.

At least ten counts were recorded for this clonotype. The V and J genes are TRBV7-2 and TRBJ1-1; possibly TRBD1 for D (5 bases). The CDR3 sequence is 13 residues long. Trimming stripped 3 bases from V and 7 bases from J, with 12 bases between. The germline V gene has CDR1 SGHTA and CDR2 FQGNSA. Written as DNA, the CDR3 is TGTGCCAGCAGCTTGGCGCTGCAGGGTGAAGCTTTCTTT. This encodes CASSLALQGEAFF.

This chain links TRBV24-1 with TRBJ1-2; 11 bases are shared with TRBD1. Germline CDR1 reads KGHDR; CDR2 reads SFDVKD. V was pared by 3 bases and J by 2 bases, with 4 bases of the junction left unmatched. This CDR3 has 16 residues. Written as DNA, the CDR3 is TGTGCCACCAGTGATGCGGGACAGGGGGGGAACTATGGCTACACCTTC. This translates into CATSDAGQGGNYGYTF.

CDR3 sequence: CAAQGRYGYTF. As DNA, the CDR3 is TGTGCCGCCCAGGGCCGGTATGGCTACACCTTC. This chain links TRBV30 with TRBJ1-2; TRBD1 is a possible D gene (5 bases). Trimming removed 8 bases from V and 5 bases from J, with 12 bases in between. The CDR3 sequence is 11 residues long. From germline, CDR1 is GTSNPN and CDR2 SVGIG (reference sequence).

This clonotype showed up just a few times. V and J are TRBV12-3 or TRBV12-4 and TRBJ2-5; 9 positions match TRBD2. With V trimmed by 4 bases and J by 5 bases, 11 bases remained unmatched. The CDR3 spans 16 residues. The CDR3 nucleotides read TGTGCCAGCAGTTCCATGACCGGGACTAGCACGGAGACCCAGTACTTC. Translating it yields CASSSMTGTSTETQYF.

The genes are TRBV29-1 and TRBJ2-5; tentatively, D is TRBD1 (6 bases). The CDR3 has 14 amino acids. V was shortened by 6 bases and J by 5 bases, with 19 bases between the two germline ends. In germline, CDR1 is SQVTM, CDR2 ANQGSEA. Here the CDR3 DNA reads TGCAGCGTCGTAGCGCCACAAAGGGGGGAGACCCAGTACTTC. Amino acids: CSVVAPQRGETQYF.

The chain recombines TRBV20-1 with TRBJ2-5; D not resolved. This CDR3 region has 14 residues. With 6 bases removed from V and 5 bases from J, the gap between germline ends came to 19 bases. Germline CDR1 DFQATT, CDR2 SNEGSKA (reference sequence). The CDR3 DNA reads as TGCAGTGCCATAACATCCCCTATTGGGGAGACCCAGTACTTC. Protein: CSAITSPIGETQYF.

This clonotype was counted ten times or more. J is TRBJ1-1 and V is TRBV12-3 or TRBV12-4; D call uncertain. This CDR3 spans 15 amino acids. Trimming left V 6 bases short and J 6 bases short, with 20 bases between. CDR3 in DNA: TGTGCCAGCAGAGCCCAAGCTACCGGGATCGCTGAAGCTTTCTTT. Protein product: CASRAQATGIAEAFF.

The chain is built from TRBV10-3 and TRBJ2-5; TRBD2 agrees at 10 bases. V was clipped by 4 bases and J by 2 bases; unmatched bases: 4. CDR1 ENHRY and CDR2 SYGVKD come from the germline V gene. CDR3 length: 15 amino acids. CDR3 sequence (DNA): TGTGCCATCAGTGCGATAGCGGGGGGACAAGAGACCCAGTACTTC. Protein: CAISAIAGGQETQYF.

This clonotype was seen a handful of times. The chain combines TRBV2 with TRBJ1-2; tentatively, D is TRBD1 (6 bases). This CDR3 has 13 residues. The V gene's germline CDR1 is SNHLY and CDR2 FYNNEI. Trimming shortened V by 1 base and J by 8 bases, and 11 bases separated the two germline ends. The CDR3 protein is CASSEDRAEGYTF. The CDR3 nucleotides are TGTGCCAGCAGTGAAGACAGGGCCGAAGGCTACACCTTC.

This clonotype was observed once. Here the CDR3 DNA reads TGTGCCAGCAGCGACAGAGTTCAGAATTCACCCCTCCACTTT. Its protein product is CASSDRVQNSPLHF. V is TRBV3-1 and J is TRBJ1-6, with a weak D call TRBD1 (5 bases). V was cut by 5 bases and J by 7 bases, with 12 bases left in between. Germline CDR1 LGHDT, CDR2 YNNKEL (reference sequence). The CDR3 is made up of 14 amino acids.

V is TRBV5-1 and J is TRBJ2-7, with unresolved D. V shed 4 bases and J shed 0 bases, with 11 bases lying between them. Germline values: CDR1 SGHRS, CDR2 YFSETQ. The CDR3 is 14 residues long. CDR3 loop: CASSRDSYSYEQYV. The CDR3 nucleotides are TGCGCCAGCAGCAGAGACTCCTACTCCTACGAGCAGTACGTC.

This sequence joins TRBV25-1 and TRBJ1-6, with TRBD1 matching 7 bases. From germline, CDR1 is MGHDK and CDR2 SYGVNS. Losses at the gene ends were 6 bases for V and 7 bases for J; bases not matched to a gene: 6. This CDR3 has 14 amino acids. The CDR3: CASRRTGANSPLHF. For the CDR3, the DNA is TGTGCCAGCAGGAGAACAGGGGCCAATTCACCCCTCCACTTT.

This chain uses TRBV18 with TRBJ2-7; TRBD2 is a possible D gene (6 bases). The germline V gene encodes CDR1 KGHSH and CDR2 LQKENI. The CDR3 extends over 14 amino acids. The V gene lost 5 bases and the J gene lost 2 bases, with 13 bases spanning the gap. This CDR3 reads CASSSGGNPYEQYF. The CDR3 DNA is TGTGCCAGCTCATCTGGCGGGAACCCCTACGAGCAGTACTTC.

This clonotype was seen many times. The genes are TRBV7-6 and TRBJ2-5; perhaps D is TRBD1 or TRBD2 (5 bases each). Germline loops: CDR1 SGHVS, CDR2 FNYEAQ. The CDR3 loop spans 13 amino acids. With 4 bases removed from V and 4 bases from J, the gap between germline ends came to 10 bases. CDR3 nucleotide sequence: TGTGCCAGCAGCTACCCGGGACGAGAGACCCAGTACTTC. This encodes CASSYPGRETQYF.

This chain uses TRBV28 with TRBJ2-5, with TRBD1 as a possible D gene (6 bases). The ends were cut back, 6 bases at V and 4 bases at J, with 12 bases in the middle. The CDR3 is made up of 13 amino acids. Germline values: CDR1 MDHEN, CDR2 SYDVKM. The CDR3 DNA reads TGTGCCAGCAGGCCTACAGGGAGAGAGACCCAGTACTTC. It specifies CASRPTGRETQYF. The full variable domain, rest sourced from reference TRBV28 and TRBJ2-5, is DVKVTQSSRYLVKRTGEKVFLECVQDMDHENMFWYRQDPGLGLRLIYFSYDVKMKEKGDIPEGYSVSREKKERFSLILESASTNQTSMYLCASRPTGRETQYFGPGTRLLVL.

This clonotype has a handful of counts. The J gene is TRBJ2-1, the V gene TRBV7-2; 9 nucleotides match TRBD2. There are 15 residues in the CDR3. V lost 3 bases and J lost 8; bases outside the gene matches: 8. Per the germline V gene, CDR1 is SGHTA and CDR2 is FQGNSA. The CDR3 DNA reads TGTGCCAGCAGCTTGCGGGCGGGAGGGGGAGATGAGCAGTTCTTC. Translation gives CASSLRAGGGDEQFF.

The chain recombines TRBV3-1 with TRBJ2-1; D gene ambiguous. With 6 bases removed from V and 5 bases from J, the gap between germline ends came to 11 bases. Germline V lookup: CDR1 LGHDT, CDR2 YNNKEL (reference sequence). The CDR3 length is 13 residues. The CDR3: CASSYWSNNEQFF. CDR3 DNA: TGTGCCAGCAGTTACTGGAGTAACAATGAGCAGTTCTTC.